This is a list of T cell receptor beta chains from one sample in a study of regulatory T cells in long-lasting Graves disease. TCRdb passed the multiplex PCR reads through MiXCR, listing each CDR3 protein once. This table has hundreds of thousands of distinct CDR3 sequences, about 14% appearing once. This specimen was peripheral blood mononuclear cells (PBMCs), taken at new diagnosis, from a patient treated with antithyroid drugs. All receptors come from a female donor with Graves disease. Each CDR3 is given with its conserved first and last residue. The order of the fields is CDR3 DNA, CDR3 protein, J gene, V gene, clone size, D gene. D genes are given only for firm matches. A clone size is listed for some rows: how often the clone was seen (once, few, many), or a class if it is expanded.

TGTGCCAGCAGTTATCATCGATCAGCGGGGGCTGCCGGGGAGCTGTTTTTT CASSYHRSAGAAGELFF TRBJ2-2 TRBV6-5 many TRBD2
TGTGCCAGCAGCCCAGGCGTTTCCGGCACTGAAGCTTTCTTT CASSPGVSGTEAFF TRBJ1-1 TRBV2 many .
TGTGCCAGCAGCGTAACAGGGGGCTTGGGGAACACTGAAGCTTTCTTT CASSVTGGLGNTEAFF TRBJ1-1 TRBV7-2 few TRBD1
TGCAGTGCTAGAGATTGGCCCCGACACGGAACGGGGAACACTGAAGCTTTCTTT CSARDWPRHGTGNTEAFF TRBJ1-1 TRBV20-1 many .
TGTGCCAGCAGCTCTAAATGGGGGGCGGGAACTACAGATACGCAGTATTTT CASSSKWGAGTTDTQYF TRBJ2-3 TRBV7-8 . .
TGTGCCAGCAGCCCAGACGCGGGGGGCCCTAGCACAGATACGCAGTATTTT CASSPDAGGPSTDTQYF TRBJ2-3 TRBV7-2 many TRBD2
TGTGCCAGCAGTGGAGGGACAGCGAACACCGGGGAGCTGTTTTTT CASSGGTANTGELFF TRBJ2-2 TRBV7-2 many .
TGTGCCAGTATTACTCCCGGGACAGGGGTTTATAGCAATCAGCCCCAGCATTTT CASITPGTGVYSNQPQHF TRBJ1-5 TRBV19 . TRBD1
TGTGCCAGCAGCCCGCGGAACGTAATCCACGAGCAGTACTTC CASSPRNVIHEQYF TRBJ2-7 TRBV7-2 many .
TGTGCCAGCAGCTTAATTGCAGGGACTGGAAACACCATATATTTT CASSLIAGTGNTIYF TRBJ1-3 TRBV7-9 many .
TGTGCCAGTAGTCCCCGCCGGGGCGAGCAGTACTTC CASSPRRGEQYF TRBJ2-7 TRBV19 . .
TGTGCCACACAGGGGTCGGGGGAGCAGTACTTC CATQGSGEQYF TRBJ2-7 TRBV10-3 many TRBD1
TGTGCCACCAGCAGTGACATCTACAATGGGGCCAAAAACATTCAGTACTTC CATSSDIYNGAKNIQYF TRBJ2-4 TRBV15 many .
TGTGCCAGTAGTATAGGATGGAAAGGGAGCAATCAGCCCCAGCATTTT CASSIGWKGSNQPQHF TRBJ1-5 TRBV19 many .
TGTGCCAGCAGTTACAACTTGGAAGGCGAGCAGTTCTTC CASSYNLEGEQFF TRBJ2-1 TRBV6-5 few .
TGTGCCAGCAGTCCGCATTCGGGACTAGCGGGAGGGCTGACTGAGCAGTTCTTC CASSPHSGLAGGLTEQFF TRBJ2-1 TRBV12-3/TRBV12-4 many TRBD2
TGTGCCAGCAGCCAACGGGATCCCGCGATGGGAAACACCATATATTTT CASSQRDPAMGNTIYF TRBJ1-3 TRBV14 . .
TGTGCCAGCAGCGCCCAGATAGGGGGCACTGAAGCTTTCTTT CASSAQIGGTEAFF TRBJ1-1 TRBV9 . .
TGTGCCAGCAGCTTAGATCCGGAGGTGAACACTGAAGCTTTCTTT CASSLDPEVNTEAFF TRBJ1-1 TRBV7-3 many .
TGTGCCACCCAATCGACCGCGAGGACCGGGGAGCTGTTTTTT CATQSTARTGELFF TRBJ2-2 TRBV19 . .
TGTGCCAGCAGTCCGTATGCCTTGACAGAGAACACTGAAGCTTTCTTT CASSPYALTENTEAFF TRBJ1-1 TRBV27 many .
TGTGCCAGCAGCGTAGGACCGACTAACACCGGGGAGCTGTTTTTT CASSVGPTNTGELFF TRBJ2-2 TRBV9 many .
TGCAGTGCCCGACCCGGGGGTTCTAATGAAAAACTGTTTTTT CSARPGGSNEKLFF TRBJ1-4 TRBV20-1 . .
TGTGCCAGCAGTTTCCTACGGGGGGTGGGTAGCAATCAGCCCCAGCATTTT CASSFLRGVGSNQPQHF TRBJ1-5 TRBV28 many .
TGTGCCAGCAGCCAAGATCGCAACAGGGCTAATTCACCCCTCCACTTT CASSQDRNRANSPLHF TRBJ1-6 TRBV14 few .
TGTGCCAGCAGCGGTTCGACAGGCCCATACGAGCAGTACTTC CASSGSTGPYEQYF TRBJ2-7 TRBV9 many .
TGTGCCAGCAGCTACGGACAGTACAATGAGCAGTTCTTC CASSYGQYNEQFF TRBJ2-1 TRBV11-2 many .